This T cell receptor (beta chain) was obtained from a study of T cells after yellow fever vaccination. Study results and limitations: Only a minor proportion of clonotypes was detected across both CD4 and CD8 compartments.

With regard to this clonotype: Its antigen remains unknown.

Germline lookup yields CDR1 MNHNS and CDR2 SASEGT. V lost 2 bases to trimming and J lost 1 base, with 8 bases between them. The CDR3 is 14 amino acids. Using its own MiXCR run on the 5' RACE reads, TCRdb lists one record per CDR3 protein. The repertoire holds approximately 550,000 distinct CDR3 sequences, roughly a fifth seen once, with roughly 13% in the top ten. V usage is TRBV6-1 and J usage is TRBJ1-1, with a possible D match to TRBD1 (5 bases). The origin of this receptor is a man between 25 and 39 years old who received the YFV17D yellow fever vaccine. The source material was PBMCs, sampled 15 days after the yellow fever booster vaccination. CDR3 bases: TGTGCCAGCAGTGAACTGGGGACGAACACTGAAGCTTTCTTT. It is translated as CASSELGTNTEAFF.